The 20 T cell receptor beta chains listed next were all sequenced from one sample in a study of Tregs in tolerant kidney transplant recipients. TCRdb's table, derived via immunoSEQ multiplex PCR, lists solely in-frame clones and lacks some. The data show some 30,000 clones, and the top ten clones hold less than 2%. The nonmyeloablative bone marrow transplants came from related graft donors, with transient mixed chimerism. Sequenced here: CD4+ T cells from blood (PBMCs), sampled 24 months after the transplant. The receptors were gathered from a human patient who received a combined kidney and bone marrow transplant. The graft donor may account for some of the T cells.

The CDR3 DNA, read in part, is TGTGCCAGCAGTTTGGGGACACCCTCCTACACCGGGGAG. It translates to CASSLGTPSYTGE. The full CDR3 protein reads CASSLGTPSYTGELFF. The chain employs TRBV6-2 or TRBV6-3 and TRBJ2-2, with TRBD1 as a possible D gene (6 bases). The read ends 3 residues shy of where the CDR3 ends; the end is completed using the germline J gene. In germline, CDR1 is MNHEY, CDR2 SVGEGT. CDR3 size: 16 residues. Trimming shortened V by 4 bases and J by 3 bases, and 15 bases separated the two germline ends.

About this clone: The DNA ends 3 residues before the CDR3 does, and the rest of the CDR3 is filled in from the germline J gene. The V gene is TRBV5-1, the J gene TRBJ2-3; 7 positions match TRBD2. Germline assignment: CDR1 SGHRS and CDR2 YFSETQ. J gave up 3 bases and V 0 bases, and 4 bases lay outside the gene matches. The CDR3 covers 15 residues. The covered CDR3 bases are TGCGCCAGCAGCTTGGGGCAGGGAGGGACAGATACG. Its translation is CASSLGQGGTDT. The CDR3 as a whole reads CASSLGQGGTDTQYF.

In the case of this clone: Read coverage stops 3 residues before the CDR3 terminus; the germline J gene supplies the remainder. The genes are TRBV30 and TRBJ2-3; TRBD2 matches 7 bases. This CDR3 spans 13 amino acids. CDR1 and CDR2 (germline): GTSNPN, SVGIG (reference sequence). The junction had 3 bases not matched to a gene; V was cut back by 5 bases and J by 1 base. The DNA read from the CDR3 is TGTGCCTGGGGAGCGGGACGCACAGATACG. Encoded protein: CAWGAGRTDT. The entire CDR3 is CAWGAGRTDTQYF. Combining the CDR3 with reference TRBV30 and TRBJ2-3 gives the whole variable domain SQTIHQWPATLVQPVGSPLSLECTVEGTSNPNLYWYRQAAGRGLQLLFYSVGIGQISSEVPQNLSASRPQDRQFILSSKKLLLSDSGFYLCAWGAGRTDTQYFGPGTRLTVL.

Details on this clone: The read ends 3 residues early relative to the CDR3; the germline J gene fills the gap. The chain uses TRBV2 and TRBJ1-6, with a weak D call TRBD1 (5 bases). Germline V gene lookup returns CDR1 SNHLY and CDR2 FYNNEI. This CDR3 spans 14 amino acids. Between the trimmed V and J ends, which lost 5 bases and 5 bases, there was a span of 10 bases. Incomplete CDR3 DNA: TGTGCCAGCAGTAGGACACCCAATAATTCACCC. It yields the protein CASSRTPNNSP. The complete CDR3 reads CASSRTPNNSPLHF. Variable domain in full (rest from reference TRBV2 and TRBJ1-6): EPEVTQTPSHQVTQMGQEVILRCVPISNHLYFYWYRQILGQKVEFLVSFYNNEISEKSEIFDDQFSVERPDGSNFTLKIRSTKLEDSAMYFCASSRTPNNSPLHFGNGTRLTVT.

With regard to this clone: The read terminates 3 residues before the CDR3 end, so the remaining end is supplied by the germline J gene. The rearrangement links TRBV7-2 to TRBJ2-5, with TRBD2 matching over 7 bases. J was trimmed by 4 bases and V by 5 bases; bases with no gene match: 4. Germline V gives CDR1 SGHTA, CDR2 FQGNSA. This CDR3 is 13 amino acids long. The CDR3 bases that were read are TGTGCCAGCAGCCTCACGGGGGGAGAGACC. Translated, it gives CASSLTGGET. In full, the CDR3 is CASSLTGGETQYF.

Points on this clone: The CDR3 goes on 3 residues after the read ends, and that part is filled in from the germline J gene. The chain uses TRBV5-4 and TRBJ2-4; TRBD2 matches at 10 bases. Germline V CDR1 and CDR2: SGHNT, YYREEE (reference sequence). The trim removed 0 bases at V and 6 bases at J, leaving 3 bases unmatched. This CDR3 region has 15 residues. The part of the CDR3 DNA that was read is TGTGCCAGCAGCTTGGAAACTAGCGGGATAAACATT. This translates into CASSLETSGINI. The whole CDR3 protein is CASSLETSGINIQYF.

The CDR3 loop is CSARSYRDEQFF. Incomplete CDR3 DNA: TGCAGTGCTAGGTCCTATAGAGATGAG. The chain has TRBV20-1 and TRBJ2-1; D call uncertain. Read sequence stops 3 residues before the CDR3 end, and the germline J gene provides the missing end. CDR3 length equals 12 residues. Trimming stripped 3 bases from V and 8 bases from J, with 11 bases between. Germline lookup yields CDR1 DFQATT and CDR2 SNEGSKA (reference sequence).

As for this clone: The read terminates 3 residues before the CDR3 end, so the remaining end is supplied by the germline J gene. The rearrangement links TRBV7-2 to TRBJ2-5, with unresolved D. The CDR3 runs to 12 residues. Trimming shortened V by 5 bases and J by 5 bases, and 9 bases separated the two germline ends. Germline lookup yields CDR1 SGHTA and CDR2 FQGNSA. CDR3 DNA, as far as it was read: TGTGCCAGCAGCCCCCCCCGGGAGACC. Protein product: CASSPPRET. The full CDR3 sequence reads CASSPPRETQYF.

Comment on this clone: From the germline J gene comes the end of the CDR3, since the read stops 3 residues before it. The genes are TRBV7-3 and TRBJ2-3, with 7 bases identical to TRBD2. V trimming: 6 bases; J trimming: 1 base; junction bases outside the gene matches: 13. This CDR3 has 17 amino acids. Germline V lookup: CDR1 SGHTA, CDR2 FQGTGA. CDR3 residues: CASSQSSSGTGTDTQYF. CDR3 DNA, as far as it was read: TGTGCCAGCAGTCAATCGTCAAGCGGGACGGGCACAGATACG.

With regard to this clone: The read ends 3 residues early relative to the CDR3; the germline J gene fills the gap. The rearrangement uses TRBV6-2 or TRBV6-3 and TRBJ2-4; 7 bases match TRBD1. Germline CDR1 and CDR2: MNHEY and SVGEGT. The CDR3 sequence is 13 residues long. The CDR3 sequence is CASSYDRATAQYF. The sequenced CDR3 bases are TGTGCCAGCAGCTATGACAGGGCGACAGCT.

With regard to this clone: The CDR3 end falls 3 residues outside the read, so it is completed with the germline J gene. V usage is TRBV20-1 and J usage is TRBJ2-3; D possibly corresponds to TRBD2 (7 bases). With 3 bases removed from V and 2 bases from J, the gap between germline ends came to 15 bases. Germline CDR1 is DFQATT and CDR2 is SNEGSKA (reference sequence). The CDR3 has 15 residues. This CDR3 is CSASRRGQPTDTQYF. The CDR3 DNA, read in part, is TGCAGTGCTAGTAGGCGGGGGCAACCCACAGATACG.

Points on this clone: The read ends 3 residues before the CDR3 terminus; that terminus is restored from the germline J gene. The chain joins TRBV20-1 to TRBJ2-1; TRBD2 agrees at 7 bases. Trimming cost V 4 bases and J 4 bases; bases outside gene matches: 10. CDR3 length: 15 residues. In germline, CDR1 is DFQATT, CDR2 SNEGSKA (reference sequence). CDR3 DNA (partial): TGCAGTGCTAATACGGGGGGACCACGTTACAATGAG. Amino acids: CSANTGGPRYNE. The whole CDR3 is CSANTGGPRYNEQFF.

Note on this clone: The junction departs from germline at one end; a sequencing error may be responsible. The read is 3 residues too short to cover the CDR3 end, so that end is filled in from the germline J gene. The chain recombines TRBV7-7 with TRBJ2-5, with D unclear. Germline V gives CDR1 SSHAT, CDR2 FNYEAQ (reference sequence). This CDR3 is built from 13 residues. The CDR3 loop is CASSSTVVETQYF. CDR3 DNA (partial): TGTGCTAGCAGCTCTACAGTTGTGGAGACC.

Remarks on this clone: The read halts 3 residues ahead of the CDR3 end, with the missing end drawn from the germline J gene. The J gene is TRBJ2-3, the V gene TRBV19; tentative D call: TRBD2 (6 bases). The germline V and J ends were trimmed by 6 bases and 2 bases, with 18 bases remaining between them. Looked up from germline, CDR1 is LNHDA and CDR2 is SQIVND (reference sequence). This CDR3 is 16 amino acids long. The CDR3 region is CASRDSSDRLTDTQYF. Incomplete CDR3 DNA: TGTGCCAGTAGGGATTCTAGCGACCGACTCACAGATACG.

On this clone: The sequence runs out 3 residues before the end of the CDR3; the remainder is reconstructed from the germline J gene. The V and J genes are TRBV5-1 and TRBJ2-7; 7 bases match TRBD2. Trimming removed 0 bases from V and 2 bases from J; junction bases left unmatched: 2. This CDR3 contains 14 residues. Germline V gene sequence: CDR1 SGHRS, CDR2 YFSETQ. Partial CDR3 DNA: TGCGCCAGCAGCTTGGGTAGCGGGCCCTACGAG. It translates to CASSLGSGPYE. The complete CDR3 reads CASSLGSGPYEQYF.

As to this clone: The CDR3 end lies 3 residues beyond the end of the read and is filled in from the germline J gene. V and J are TRBV20-1 and TRBJ2-7; TRBD2 matches at 10 bases. This CDR3 comprises 14 residues. Germline loops: CDR1 DFQATT, CDR2 SNEGSKA (reference sequence). Unmatched junction bases numbered 5, after V lost 4 bases and J lost 2 bases. The sequenced CDR3 bases are TGCAGTGCTACCGGGACTAGCGTAACCTACGAG. This encodes CSATGTSVTYE. In full, the CDR3 reads CSATGTSVTYEQYF.

Regarding this clone: The read comes to an end 3 residues before the CDR3 does, leaving the germline J gene to fill in the end. The chain couples TRBV7-3 to TRBJ2-7, with 9 bases lining up with TRBD1. CDR1 is SGHTA, CDR2 FQGTGA, per germline. Unmatched junction bases numbered 7, after V lost 4 bases and J lost 0 bases. The CDR3 consists of 16 residues. Incomplete CDR3 DNA: TGTGCCAGCAGCTCAGCCGGGACAGGGAACTCCTACGAG. Translated: CASSSAGTGNSYE. In full, the CDR3 reads CASSSAGTGNSYEQYF. Complete variable domain (other parts from reference TRBV7-3 and TRBJ2-7): GAGVSQTPSNKVTEKGKYVELRCDPISGHTALYWYRQSLGQGPEFLIYFQGTGAADDSGLPNDRFFAVRPEGSVSTLKIQRTERGDSAVYLCASSSAGTGNSYEQYFGPGTRLTVT.

About this clone: The read stops 3 residues short of the end of the CDR3; the missing end is completed from the germline J gene. V gene TRBV20-1 combines with J gene TRBJ2-7; 12 positions match TRBD1. The V and J ends lost 6 bases and 2 bases, in that order; junction bases with no gene match: 8. CDR3 length: 15 residues. The germline V gene encodes CDR1 DFQATT and CDR2 SNEGSKA (reference sequence). Partial CDR3 DNA: TGCAGTGCCCCTCTCGGGACAGGGGGCACCTACGAG. Protein product: CSAPLGTGGTYE. The whole CDR3 is CSAPLGTGGTYEQYF.

A note on this clone: The read ends 3 residues early relative to the CDR3; the germline J gene fills the gap. The J gene is TRBJ1-5, the V gene TRBV7-2; no reliable D call. Germline lookup yields CDR1 SGHTA and CDR2 FQGNSA. The CDR3 extends over 12 amino acids. V was clipped by 5 bases and J by 3 bases, with 5 bases between them. The CDR3 DNA, read in part, is TGTGCCAGCAGCCCATTCAATCAGCCC. Translating it yields CASSPFNQP. The full CDR3 sequence reads CASSPFNQPQHF. Drawing the rest from reference TRBV7-2 and TRBJ1-5, the complete variable domain is GAGVSQSPSNKVTEKGKDVELRCDPISGHTALYWYRQSLGQGLEFLIYFQGNSAPDKSGLPSDRFSAERTGGSVSTLTIQRTQQEDSAVYLCASSPFNQPQHFGDGTRLSIL.

As regards this clone: The read falls 3 residues short of the CDR3 end, and the missing part is taken from the germline J gene. The chain combines TRBV2 with TRBJ2-7; 9 nucleotides align to TRBD1. Germline V gives CDR1 SNHLY, CDR2 FYNNEI. This CDR3 spans 14 amino acids. Trimming at V came to 4 bases and at J to 3 bases, leaving 4 bases not matched to a gene. CDR3: CASSAWTGVYEQYF. The CDR3 bases that were read are TGTGCCAGCAGTGCATGGACAGGGGTCTACGAG.